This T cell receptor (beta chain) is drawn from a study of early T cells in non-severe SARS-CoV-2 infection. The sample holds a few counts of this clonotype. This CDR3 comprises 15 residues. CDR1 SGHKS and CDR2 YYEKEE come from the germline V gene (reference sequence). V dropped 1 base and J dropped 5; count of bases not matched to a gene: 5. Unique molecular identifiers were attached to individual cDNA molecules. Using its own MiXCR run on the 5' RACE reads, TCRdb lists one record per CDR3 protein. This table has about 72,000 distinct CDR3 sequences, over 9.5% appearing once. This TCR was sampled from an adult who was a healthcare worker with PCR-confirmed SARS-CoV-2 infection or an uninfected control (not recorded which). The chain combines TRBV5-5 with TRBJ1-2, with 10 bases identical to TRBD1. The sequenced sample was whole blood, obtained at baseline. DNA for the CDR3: TGTGCCAGCAGCTTGTGGGGACAGGGGAGTTATGGCTACACCTTC. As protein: CASSLWGQGSYGYTF.